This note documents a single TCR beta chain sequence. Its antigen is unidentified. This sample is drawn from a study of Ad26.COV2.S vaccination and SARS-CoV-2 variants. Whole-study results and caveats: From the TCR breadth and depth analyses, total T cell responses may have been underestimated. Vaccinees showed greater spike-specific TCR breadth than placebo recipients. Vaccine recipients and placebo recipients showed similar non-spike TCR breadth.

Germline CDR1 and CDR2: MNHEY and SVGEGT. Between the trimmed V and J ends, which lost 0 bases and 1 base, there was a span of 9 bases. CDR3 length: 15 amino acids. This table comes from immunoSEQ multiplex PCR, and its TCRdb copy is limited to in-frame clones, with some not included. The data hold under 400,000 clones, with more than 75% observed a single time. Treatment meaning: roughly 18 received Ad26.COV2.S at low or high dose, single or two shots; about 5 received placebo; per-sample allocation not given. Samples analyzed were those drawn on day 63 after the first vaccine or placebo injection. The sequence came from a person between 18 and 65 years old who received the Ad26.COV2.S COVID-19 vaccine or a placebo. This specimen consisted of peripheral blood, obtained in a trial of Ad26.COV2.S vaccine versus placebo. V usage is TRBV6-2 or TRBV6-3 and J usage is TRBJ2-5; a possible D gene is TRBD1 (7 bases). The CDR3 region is CASSYSQGGQETQYF. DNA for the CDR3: TGTGCCAGCAGTTACTCGCAGGGGGGCCAAGAGACCCAGTACTTC.